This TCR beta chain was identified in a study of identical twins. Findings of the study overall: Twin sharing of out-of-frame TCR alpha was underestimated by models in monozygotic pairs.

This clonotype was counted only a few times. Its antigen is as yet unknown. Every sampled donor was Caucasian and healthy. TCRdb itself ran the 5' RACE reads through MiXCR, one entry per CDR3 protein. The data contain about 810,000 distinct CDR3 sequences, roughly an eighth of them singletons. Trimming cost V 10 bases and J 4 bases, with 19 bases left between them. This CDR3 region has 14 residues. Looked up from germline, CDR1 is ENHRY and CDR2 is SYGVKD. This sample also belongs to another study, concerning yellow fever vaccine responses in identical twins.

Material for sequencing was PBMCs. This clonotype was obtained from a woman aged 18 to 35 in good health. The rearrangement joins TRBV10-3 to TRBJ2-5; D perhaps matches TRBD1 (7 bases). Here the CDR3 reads CATGGTGVAETQYF. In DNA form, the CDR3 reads TGTGCCACCGGGGGAACAGGGGTTGCAGAGACCCAGTACTTC.